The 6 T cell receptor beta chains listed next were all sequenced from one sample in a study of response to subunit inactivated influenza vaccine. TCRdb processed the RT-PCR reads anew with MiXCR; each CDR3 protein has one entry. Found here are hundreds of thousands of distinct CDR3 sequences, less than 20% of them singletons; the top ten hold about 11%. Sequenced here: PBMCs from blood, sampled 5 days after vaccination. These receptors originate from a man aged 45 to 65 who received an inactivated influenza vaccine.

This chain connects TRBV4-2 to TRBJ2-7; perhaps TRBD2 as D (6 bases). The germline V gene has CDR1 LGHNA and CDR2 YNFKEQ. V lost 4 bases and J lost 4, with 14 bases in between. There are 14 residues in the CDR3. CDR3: CASSPYDSGYEQYF. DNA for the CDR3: TGTGCCAGCAGCCCTTATGATAGCGGATACGAGCAGTACTTC.

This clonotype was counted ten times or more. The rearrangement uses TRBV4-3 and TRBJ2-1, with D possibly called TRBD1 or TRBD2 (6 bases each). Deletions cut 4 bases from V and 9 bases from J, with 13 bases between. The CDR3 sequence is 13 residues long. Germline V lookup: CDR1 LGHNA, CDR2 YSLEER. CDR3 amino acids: CASSLVPGAEQFF. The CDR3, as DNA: TGCGCCAGCAGCCTCGTGCCGGGGGCTGAGCAGTTCTTC.

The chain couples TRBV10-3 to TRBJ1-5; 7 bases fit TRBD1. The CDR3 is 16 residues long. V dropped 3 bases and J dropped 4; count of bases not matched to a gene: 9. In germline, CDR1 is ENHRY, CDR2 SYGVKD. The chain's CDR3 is CAISEGTAWGNQPQHF. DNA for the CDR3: TGTGCCATCAGTGAAGGGACAGCGTGGGGTAATCAGCCCCAGCATTTT.

CDR3: CASSLEELVRGTDTQYF. The CDR3 nucleotides read TGTGCCAGCAGCTTAGAGGAACTAGTTCGGGGCACAGATACGCAGTATTTT. This chain connects TRBV11-3 to TRBJ2-3, with D perhaps TRBD2 (5 bases). The germline gives CDR1 SGHNT, CDR2 YENEEA. V lost 0 bases, J lost 1 base, and 14 bases lay in between. This CDR3 region has 17 residues.

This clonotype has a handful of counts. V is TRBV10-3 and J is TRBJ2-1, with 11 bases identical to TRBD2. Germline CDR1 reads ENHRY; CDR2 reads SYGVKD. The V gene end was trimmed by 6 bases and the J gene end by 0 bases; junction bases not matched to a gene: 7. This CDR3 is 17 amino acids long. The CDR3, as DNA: TGTGCCATCAGGCCCGGGACTAGCGGCAGCTCCTACAATGAGCAGTTCTTC. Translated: CAIRPGTSGSSYNEQFF.

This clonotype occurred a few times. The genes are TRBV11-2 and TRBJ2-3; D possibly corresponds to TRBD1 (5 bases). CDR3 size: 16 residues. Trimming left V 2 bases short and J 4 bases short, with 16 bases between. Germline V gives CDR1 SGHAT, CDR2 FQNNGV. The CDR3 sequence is CASSLRQLVEADTQYF. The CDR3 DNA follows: TGTGCCAGCAGCTTAAGACAGCTGGTCGAGGCAGATACGCAGTATTTT.